The present T cell receptor beta chain was sequenced within a study of blood T cell repertoires in COVID-19. Background on the study: Sources were T cells, B-cell-depleted T cells, or PBMCs; the material itself was cDNA or gDNA.

Original processing notes: Reference gene primers were amplified, and this amplification served to estimate nucleated cell counts. Method: immunoSEQ multiplex PCR; TCRdb's copy keeps in-frame clones and lacks some. That table furnishes V, J and clone size, whereas the DNA furnished D and trimming. The table lists under 75,000 clones, 85% to 90% of them singletons. The trim removed 6 bases at V and 1 base at J, leaving 1 base unmatched. Per germline, CDR1 MDHEN and CDR2 SYDVKM. CDR3 length: 13 residues. This chain links TRBV28 with TRBJ1-1; 8 nucleotides match TRBD1. Sample: peripheral blood. The TCR sequence derives from a woman older than 75 with active COVID-19. The CDR3 coding sequence is TGTGCCAGCAGGGACAGGGCGAACACTGAAGCTTTCTTT. Its protein is CASRDRANTEAFF.